The 30 T cell receptor beta chains presented below share a single source sample, sequenced in a study of technical replicates of blood from a few donors. This table comes from immunoSEQ multiplex PCR, and its TCRdb copy is limited to in-frame clones, with some not included. The table includes tens of thousands of clones, 80% to 95% detected once. Sequencing was performed on T cells isolated from PBMCs. The receptors were sampled from a human donor in good health. Some clones in this sample may be carry-over from other donors' samples.

This rearrangement joins TRBV5-4 to TRBJ2-7; TRBD1 agrees at 7 bases. Germline V lookup: CDR1 SGHNT, CDR2 YYREEE (reference sequence). The V gene end was trimmed by 10 bases and the J gene end by 3 bases; junction bases not matched to a gene: 7. The CDR3 sequence is 12 residues long. DNA for the CDR3: TGTGCCTTCGGACAGGTGAACTACGAGCAGTACTTC. This codes for CAFGQVNYEQYF.

The V and J genes are TRBV9 and TRBJ2-7; unclear D gene. Germline lookup yields CDR1 SGDLS and CDR2 YYNGEE. This CDR3 has 14 residues. Deletions cut 4 bases from V and 3 bases from J, with 14 bases between. Here the CDR3 DNA reads TGTGCCAGCAGCCCCCCCGAGGCGGACTACGAGCAGTACTTC. Amino acid sequence: CASSPPEADYEQYF.

The chain has TRBV5-5 and TRBJ2-1; a weak D match, TRBD2 (6 bases). Trimming removed 0 bases at V and 5 bases at J, with 12 bases between. Germline CDR1 SGHKS, CDR2 YYEKEE (reference sequence). The CDR3 contains 15 residues. The CDR3 nucleotides read TGTGCCAGCAGCTTGGTCTTTAGCGGAGACAATGAGCAGTTCTTC. It encodes CASSLVFSGDNEQFF.

The rearrangement joins TRBV7-8 to TRBJ1-5; 7 positions agree with TRBD1. CDR1 is SGHVS, CDR2 FQNEAQ, per germline. The CDR3 sequence is 17 residues long. V shed 4 bases and J 0 bases; nucleotides not matched to a gene: 9. CDR3: CASSSRQGLYSNQPQHF. For the CDR3, the DNA is TGTGCCAGCAGCTCAAGACAGGGCCTATATAGCAATCAGCCCCAGCATTTT.

CDR3 in DNA: TGTGCCAGCAGTGAAGGGGGACAGGGGTACGAGCAGTACTTC. Translating it yields CASSEGGQGYEQYF. The chain couples TRBV2 to TRBJ2-7; 10 bases are a match to TRBD1. Germline V gives CDR1 SNHLY, CDR2 FYNNEI. After removal of 1 base from V and 4 bases from J, the junction contained 1 base not matched to a gene. The CDR3 totals 14 residues.

A note on this clone: This CDR3 fails to terminate in the conserved phenylalanine or tryptophan, so it likely reflects a read error. The chain employs TRBV7-9 and TRBJ1-5; possibly TRBD1 for D (5 bases). Trimming cost V 7 bases and J 4 bases, with 14 bases left between them. The CDR3 has 14 amino acids. Germline assignment: CDR1 SEHNR and CDR2 FQNEAQ (reference sequence). DNA of the CDR3: TGTGCCAGCACCTCGGATCAGGGAAATCAGCCCCAGCATTCT. It specifies CASTSDQGNQPQHS.

This clone is a singleton in its sample. The chain uses TRBV7-6 and TRBJ1-1; TRBD1 agrees at 7 bases. CDR1 and CDR2 from the germline V gene are SGHVS and FNYEAQ. The V gene end was trimmed by 10 bases and the J gene end by 4 bases; junction bases not matched to a gene: 18. CDR3 length equals 16 residues. CDR3 in DNA: TGTGCCATCCCGTACAGGGGTAAAAAGGTTTGCACTGAAGCTTTCTTT. Translated: CAIPYRGKKVCTEAFF.

This chain links TRBV7-9 with TRBJ2-5, with a tentative D call TRBD2 (5 bases). CDR1 SEHNR and CDR2 FQNEAQ come from the germline V gene (reference sequence). V dropped 1 base and J dropped 3 bases, with 9 bases sitting between them. The CDR3 spans 14 residues. DNA for the CDR3: TGTGCCAGCAGCTTAGGGACTTCCAAAGAGACCCAGTACTTC. It translates to CASSLGTSKETQYF.

A few counts support this clone. The chain employs TRBV6-1 and TRBJ1-2, with D possibly TRBD1 on 5 matching bases. The CDR3 spans 12 residues. The V end lost 1 base, the J end lost 8 bases, and 8 bases lay between the germline ends. Germline CDR1 is MNHNS and CDR2 is SASEGT. The CDR3 sequence is CASSEGRDGYTF. CDR3 bases: TGTGCCAGCAGTGAAGGGAGGGACGGCTACACCTTC.

The chain joins TRBV7-9 to TRBJ2-7; TRBD1 matches 11 bases. The CDR3 is 12 amino acids. Germline CDR1 SEHNR, CDR2 FQNEAQ (reference sequence). CDR3 coding DNA: TGTAGTCTCGGGACAGGGGGCTACGAGCAGTACTTC. Residues: CSLGTGGYEQYF.

The V gene is TRBV13, the J gene TRBJ2-1; TRBD2 agrees at 14 bases. J was trimmed by 9 bases and V by 4 bases; bases with no gene match: 11. The CDR3 length is 17 residues. The germline CDR1 and CDR2 sequences are PRHDT and FYEKMQ (reference sequence). CDR3 sequence (DNA): TGTGCCAGCAGCTCACTTCTTGGGGGACTAGCGGGAGTTGAGCAGTTCTTC. Translated: CASSSLLGGLAGVEQFF.

The chain employs TRBV11-2 and TRBJ2-7, with D perhaps TRBD1 (6 bases). Germline values: CDR1 SGHAT, CDR2 FQNNGV. The V end was cut by 3 bases, the J end by 0 bases, with 9 bases between. CDR3 length: 14 amino acids. The CDR3 DNA reads as TGTGCCAGCAGCTTCACAGGGACCTCCTACGAGCAGTACTTC. Translation: CASSFTGTSYEQYF.

V gene TRBV19 combines with J gene TRBJ1-2; D call uncertain. With 4 bases removed from V and 4 bases from J, the gap between germline ends came to 7 bases. The germline gives CDR1 LNHDA, CDR2 SQIVND (reference sequence). The CDR3 extends over 12 amino acids. The CDR3 nucleotides are TGTGCCAGTAGTAGTGACACCTATGGCTACACCTTC. Translating gives CASSSDTYGYTF.

A few counts support this clone. The CDR3 bases are TGTGCCAGCAGCCCAGAAGACAGGGACAATCAGCCCCAGCATTTT. Protein: CASSPEDRDNQPQHF. This chain joins TRBV4-2 and TRBJ1-5; 7 positions agree with TRBD1. The CDR3 length is 15 residues. Germline V gene sequence: CDR1 LGHNA, CDR2 YNFKEQ. The trim removed 4 bases at V and 3 bases at J, leaving 6 bases unmatched.

J is TRBJ2-7 and V is TRBV10-3, with D perhaps matching TRBD1 (5 bases). The CDR3 totals 14 residues. Germline CDR1 ENHRY, CDR2 SYGVKD. Trimming shortened V by 6 bases and J by 0 bases, and 12 bases separated the two germline ends. The CDR3 region has the DNA TGTGCCATCAGGGACACTTTGAGCTCCTACGAGCAGTACTTC. This codes for CAIRDTLSSYEQYF.

The chain has TRBV30 and TRBJ2-4; the D is unclear. Germline V lookup: CDR1 GTSNPN, CDR2 SVGIG (reference sequence). The ends were cut back, 4 bases at V and 4 bases at J, with 11 bases in the middle. This CDR3 comprises 13 residues. CDR3 sequence reads: CAWTGLVKNIQYF. As DNA, the CDR3 is TGTGCCTGGACGGGTCTGGTTAAAAACATTCAGTACTTC.

The rearrangement uses TRBV28 and TRBJ2-1, with a tentative D call TRBD2 (5 bases). Trimming stripped 2 bases from V and 7 bases from J, with 12 bases between. CDR3 length equals 14 residues. The germline CDR1 and CDR2 sequences are MDHEN and SYDVKM. CDR3 coding DNA: TGTGCCAGCAGTTTACTAGACCGGGGAAATGAGCAGTTCTTC. Translation: CASSLLDRGNEQFF.

V usage is TRBV14 and J usage is TRBJ1-2; TRBD1 matches at 8 bases. This CDR3 region has 13 residues. Trimming removed 2 bases from V and 5 bases from J; junction bases left unmatched: 1. Per the germline V gene, CDR1 is SGHDN and CDR2 is FVKESK. The CDR3 sequence is CASSQWTGYGYTF. For the CDR3, the DNA is TGTGCCAGCAGCCAATGGACAGGGTATGGCTACACCTTC.

The rearrangement links TRBV9 to TRBJ1-1, with D maybe TRBD1 (6 bases). Trimming cost V 2 bases and J 2 bases, with 25 bases left between them. CDR1 and CDR2 (germline): SGDLS, YYNGEE. CDR3 size: 19 residues. CDR3 protein: CASSVGFTGTRKSNTEAFF. The CDR3 coding sequence is TGTGCCAGCAGCGTGGGATTTACCGGGACAAGAAAATCTAACACTGAAGCTTTCTTT.

V and J are TRBV10-3 and TRBJ2-3; 7 nucleotides match TRBD2. With V trimmed by 4 bases and J by 0 bases, 7 bases remained unmatched. Per germline, CDR1 ENHRY and CDR2 SYGVKD. The CDR3 sequence is 16 residues long. CDR3: CAISGLAPASTDTQYF. Written as DNA, the CDR3 is TGTGCCATCAGTGGACTAGCACCAGCTAGCACAGATACGCAGTATTTT.

The chain uses TRBV19 and TRBJ1-2, with a tentative D call TRBD1 (6 bases). Trimming removed 11 bases from V and 6 bases from J, with 22 bases in between. Germline values: CDR1 LNHDA, CDR2 SQIVND (reference sequence). The CDR3 totals 14 residues. The CDR3 loop reads CAVRTAWERDGYTF. Here the CDR3 DNA reads TGTGCCGTCCGGACAGCCTGGGAAAGGGATGGCTACACCTTC.

CDR3 loop: CASSRKDREKGYTF. DNA for the CDR3: TGTGCCAGTAGCCGGAAAGACAGGGAGAAAGGCTACACCTTC. The chain combines TRBV19 with TRBJ1-2, with TRBD1 matching over 7 bases. J was trimmed by 8 bases and V by 6 bases; bases with no gene match: 12. The CDR3 length is 14 residues. Germline CDR1 LNHDA, CDR2 SQIVND (reference sequence).

This sequence joins TRBV28 and TRBJ2-5; D is possibly TRBD1 (6 bases). V was pared by 5 bases and J by 2 bases, with 12 bases between. The V gene's germline CDR1 is MDHEN and CDR2 SYDVKM. The CDR3 loop spans 14 amino acids. The CDR3 region is CASSIRDIQETQYF. The CDR3 DNA reads as TGTGCCAGCAGTATCCGGGACATACAAGAGACCCAGTACTTC.

The CDR3: CAWTKGQNYGYTF. The CDR3 region has the DNA TGTGCCTGGACCAAAGGACAGAACTATGGCTACACCTTC. The chain combines TRBV30 with TRBJ1-2; a weak D match, TRBD1 (6 bases). Trimming took off 4 bases at V and 2 bases at J, with 11 bases between the two ends. The CDR3 is 13 amino acids. CDR1 is GTSNPN and CDR2 is SVGIG in the germline V gene (reference sequence).

The CDR3 here is CASSRDRGFGNTIYF. As DNA, the CDR3 is TGTGCCAGCAGCCGCGACAGGGGATTTGGAAACACCATATATTTT. The chain couples TRBV7-9 to TRBJ1-3, with 8 positions matching TRBD1. The germline V gene has CDR1 SEHNR and CDR2 FQNEAQ (reference sequence). With V trimmed by 5 bases and J by 3 bases, 6 bases remained unmatched. The CDR3 is 15 amino acids. The full variable domain, rest sourced from reference TRBV7-9 and TRBJ1-3, is DTGVSQNPRHKITKRGQNVTFRCDPISEHNRLYWYRQTLGQGPEFLTYFQNEAQLEKSRLLSDRFSAERPKGSFSTLEIQRTEQGDSAMYLCASSRDRGFGNTIYFGEGSWLTVV.

The chain carries TRBV29-1 and TRBJ2-7; 8 nucleotides align to TRBD1. The CDR3 sequence is 15 residues long. Germline V gene lookup returns CDR1 SQVTM and CDR2 ANQGSEA. V dropped 1 base and J dropped 0; count of bases not matched to a gene: 5. CDR3 sequence: CSVEVWDRSSYEQYF. The DNA of the CDR3 is TGCAGCGTTGAAGTGTGGGACAGGAGCTCCTACGAGCAGTACTTC.

The V call is TRBV18, the J call TRBJ2-3; 8 bases map to TRBD1. The CDR3 consists of 15 residues. V trimming: 4 bases; J trimming: 3 bases; junction bases outside the gene matches: 6. Germline assignment: CDR1 KGHSH and CDR2 LQKENI. CDR3 nucleotide sequence: TGTGCCAGCTCACTACAGGGGGTTATAACAGATACGCAGTATTTT. This gives the protein CASSLQGVITDTQYF.

The rearrangement uses TRBV4-1 and TRBJ2-7; 9 bases line up with TRBD1. This CDR3 is built from 17 residues. From germline, CDR1 is MGHRA and CDR2 YSYEKL. After removal of 1 base from V and 5 bases from J, the junction contained 12 bases not matched to a gene. The DNA of the CDR3 is TGCGCCAGCAGCCAAGTAAGGGCAGGGACAGGGTGGCACGAGCAGTACTTC. This translates into CASSQVRAGTGWHEQYF.

The chain employs TRBV2 and TRBJ2-1; the D gene is possibly TRBD2 (7 bases). There are 12 residues in the CDR3. V was pared by 8 bases and J by 6 bases, with 11 bases between. CDR1 is SNHLY and CDR2 is FYNNEI in the germline V gene. CDR3 residues: CASQGGGNEQFF. The CDR3 DNA sequence: TGTGCCAGCCAGGGAGGGGGCAATGAGCAGTTCTTC.

The V and J genes are TRBV9 and TRBJ2-1; D may be TRBD1 (6 bases). V was trimmed by 0 bases and J by 6 bases, leaving 16 bases between them. Per the germline V gene, CDR1 is SGDLS and CDR2 is YYNGEE. This CDR3 contains 16 residues. The CDR3 spells CASSVEAGELSNEQFF. The CDR3, as DNA: TGTGCCAGCAGCGTAGAAGCAGGGGAGCTGAGCAATGAGCAGTTCTTC.